This TCR beta chain came from a study of spatial heterogeneity in lung cancer. TCRdb ran MiXCR on the 5' RACE reads and lists one entry per CDR3 protein. Of tens of thousands of distinct CDR3 sequences listed, less than 8.5% are singletons. Time point here: sample taken at primary tumor resection. No cells were sorted before sequencing. The whole RNA sequenced was extracted from tumor, nontumor lung or frozen PBMC. Per germline, CDR1 MDHEN and CDR2 SYDVKM. CDR3 size: 14 residues. V dropped 6 bases and J dropped 2; count of bases not matched to a gene: 7. The table lists this clonotype with many counts.

The source material was PBMCs, sampled at surgery. The TCR comes from a female donor with early-stage non-small cell lung cancer. The gene calls are TRBV28 and TRBJ2-7; 7 bases align to TRBD1. The CDR3 region is CASRDRESTYEQYF. The CDR3 DNA follows: TGTGCCAGCAGAGACAGGGAAAGCACCTACGAGCAGTACTTC.